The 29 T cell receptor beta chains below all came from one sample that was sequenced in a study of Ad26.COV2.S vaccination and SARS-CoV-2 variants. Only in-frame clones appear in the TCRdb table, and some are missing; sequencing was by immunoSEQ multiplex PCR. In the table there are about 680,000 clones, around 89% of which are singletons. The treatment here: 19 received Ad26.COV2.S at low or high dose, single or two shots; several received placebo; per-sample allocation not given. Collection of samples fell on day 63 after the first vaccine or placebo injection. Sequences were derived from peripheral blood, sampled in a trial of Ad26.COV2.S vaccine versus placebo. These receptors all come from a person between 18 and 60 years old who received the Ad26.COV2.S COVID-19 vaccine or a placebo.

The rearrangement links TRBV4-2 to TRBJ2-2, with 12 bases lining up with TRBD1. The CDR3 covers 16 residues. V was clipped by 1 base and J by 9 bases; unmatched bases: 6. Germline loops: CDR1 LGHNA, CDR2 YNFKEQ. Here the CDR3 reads CASSQGRDRGRRELFF. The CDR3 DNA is TGTGCCAGCAGCCAAGGGCGGGACAGGGGGCGCCGGGAGCTGTTTTTT.

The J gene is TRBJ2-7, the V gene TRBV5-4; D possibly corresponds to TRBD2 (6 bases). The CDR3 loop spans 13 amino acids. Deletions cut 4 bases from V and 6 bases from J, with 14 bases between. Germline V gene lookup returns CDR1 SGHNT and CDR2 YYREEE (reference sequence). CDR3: CASSGGGMLEQYF. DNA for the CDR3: TGTGCCAGCAGCGGCGGAGGGATGCTCGAGCAGTACTTC.

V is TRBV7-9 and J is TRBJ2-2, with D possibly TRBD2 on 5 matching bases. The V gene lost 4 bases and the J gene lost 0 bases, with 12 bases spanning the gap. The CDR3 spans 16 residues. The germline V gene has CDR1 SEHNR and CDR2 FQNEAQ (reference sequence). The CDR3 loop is CASSSEAVANTGELFF. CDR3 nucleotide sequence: TGTGCCAGCAGCTCGGAAGCGGTCGCGAACACCGGGGAGCTGTTTTTT.

The CDR3 loop is CASSKHLSRDTQYF. CDR3 bases: TGTGCCAGCAGTAAGCACCTCTCGCGGGATACGCAGTATTTT. The genes are TRBV6-5 and TRBJ2-3, with D uncertain. CDR1 is MNHEY, CDR2 SVGAGI, per germline. This CDR3 is 14 amino acids long. V dropped 5 bases and J dropped 6 bases, with 15 bases sitting between them.

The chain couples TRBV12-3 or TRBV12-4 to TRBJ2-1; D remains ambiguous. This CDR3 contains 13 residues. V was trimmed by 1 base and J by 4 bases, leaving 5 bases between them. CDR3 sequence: CASSLGIYNEQFF. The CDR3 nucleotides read TGTGCCAGCAGTTTAGGAATTTACAATGAGCAGTTCTTC.

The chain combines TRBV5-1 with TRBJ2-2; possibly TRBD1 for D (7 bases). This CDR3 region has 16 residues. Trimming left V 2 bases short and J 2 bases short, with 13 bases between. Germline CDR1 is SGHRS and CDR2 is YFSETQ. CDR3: CASSLGTAGNTGELFF. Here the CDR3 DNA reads TGCGCCAGCAGCTTAGGGACAGCGGGCAACACCGGGGAGCTGTTTTTT.

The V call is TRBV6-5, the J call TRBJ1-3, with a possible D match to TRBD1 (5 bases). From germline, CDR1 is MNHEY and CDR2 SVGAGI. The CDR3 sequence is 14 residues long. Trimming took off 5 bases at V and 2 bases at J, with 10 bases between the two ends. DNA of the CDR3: TGTGCCAGCAGTCCAGGGTCGACTGGAAACACCATATATTTT. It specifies CASSPGSTGNTIYF.

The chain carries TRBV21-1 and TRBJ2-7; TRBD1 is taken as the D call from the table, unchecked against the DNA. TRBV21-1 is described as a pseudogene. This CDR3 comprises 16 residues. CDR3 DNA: TGTGCCAGCAGCAGGACCGGGACAGGGAAGGAACACGAGCAGTACTTC. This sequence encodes CASSRTGTGKEHEQYF.

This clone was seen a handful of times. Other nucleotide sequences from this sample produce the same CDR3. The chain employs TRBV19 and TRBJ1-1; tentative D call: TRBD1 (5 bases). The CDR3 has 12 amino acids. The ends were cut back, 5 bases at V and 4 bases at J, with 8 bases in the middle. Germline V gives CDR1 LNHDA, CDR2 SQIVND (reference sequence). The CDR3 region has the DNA TGTGCCAGTAGTCCGGGGGGCACTGAAGCTTTCTTT. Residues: CASSPGGTEAFF.

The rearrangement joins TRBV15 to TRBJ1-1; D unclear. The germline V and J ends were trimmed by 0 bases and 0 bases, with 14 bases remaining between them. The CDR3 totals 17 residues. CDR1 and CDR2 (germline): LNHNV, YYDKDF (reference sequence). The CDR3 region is CATSRDRTDYMNTEAFF. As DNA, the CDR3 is TGTGCCACCAGCAGAGATCGCACAGATTACATGAACACTGAAGCTTTCTTT.

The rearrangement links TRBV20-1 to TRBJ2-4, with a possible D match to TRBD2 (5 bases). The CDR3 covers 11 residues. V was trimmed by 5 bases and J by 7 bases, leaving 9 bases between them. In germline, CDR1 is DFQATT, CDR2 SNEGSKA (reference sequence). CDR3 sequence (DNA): TGCAGTGCTTTTACGGGGAACATTCAGTACTTC. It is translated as CSAFTGNIQYF.

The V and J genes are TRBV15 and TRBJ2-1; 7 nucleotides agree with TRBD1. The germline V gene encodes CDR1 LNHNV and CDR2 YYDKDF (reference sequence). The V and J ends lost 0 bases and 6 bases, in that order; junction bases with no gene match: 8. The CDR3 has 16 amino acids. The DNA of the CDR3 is TGTGCCACCAGCAGAGAGGAGAGGACAGGATCCAATGAGCAGTTCTTC. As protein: CATSREERTGSNEQFF. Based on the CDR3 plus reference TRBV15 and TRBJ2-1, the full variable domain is DAMVIQNPRYQVTQFGKPVTLSCSQTLNHNVMYWYQQKSSQAPKLLFHYYDKDFNNEADTPDNFQSRRPNTSFCFLDIRSPGLGDTAMYLCATSREERTGSNEQFFGPGTRLTVL.

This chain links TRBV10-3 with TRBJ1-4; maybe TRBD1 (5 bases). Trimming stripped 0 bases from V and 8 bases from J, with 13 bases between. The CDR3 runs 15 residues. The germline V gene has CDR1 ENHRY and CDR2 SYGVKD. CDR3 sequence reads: CAISESGDGNEKLFF. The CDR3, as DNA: TGTGCCATCAGTGAGTCGGGGGATGGCAACGAAAAACTGTTTTTT.

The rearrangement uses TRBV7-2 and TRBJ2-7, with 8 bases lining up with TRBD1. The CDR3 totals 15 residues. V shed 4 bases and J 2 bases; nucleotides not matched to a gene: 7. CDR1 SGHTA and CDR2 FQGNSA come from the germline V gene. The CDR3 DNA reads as TGTGCCAGCAGCTCGACCCTGACAGGGGCCTACGAGCAGTACTTC. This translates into CASSSTLTGAYEQYF.

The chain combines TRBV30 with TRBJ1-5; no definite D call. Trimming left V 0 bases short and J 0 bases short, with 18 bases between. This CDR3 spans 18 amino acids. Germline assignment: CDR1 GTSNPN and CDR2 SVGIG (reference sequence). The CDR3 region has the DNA TGTGCCTGGAGTGTACGCCGACCCCCCGGAGGTAGCAATCAGCCCCAGCATTTT. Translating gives CAWSVRRPPGGSNQPQHF.

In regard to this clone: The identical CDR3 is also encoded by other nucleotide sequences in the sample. The CDR3 region has the DNA TGTGCCAGCAGTTACTCGGGCGGGGGGCCCTACGAGCAGTACTTC. Amino acids: CASSYSGGGPYEQYF. The chain is built from TRBV6-5 and TRBJ2-7; 8 bases agree with TRBD2. The CDR3 consists of 15 residues. V lost 0 bases and J lost 2; bases outside the gene matches: 3. The germline gives CDR1 MNHEY, CDR2 SVGAGI.

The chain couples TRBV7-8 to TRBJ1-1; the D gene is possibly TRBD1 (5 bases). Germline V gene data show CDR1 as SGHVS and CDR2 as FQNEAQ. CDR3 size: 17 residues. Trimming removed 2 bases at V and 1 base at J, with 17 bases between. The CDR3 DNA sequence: TGTGCCAGCAGCTTACAGGCGAGGGGCATCACGAACACTGAAGCTTTCTTT. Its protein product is CASSLQARGITNTEAFF.

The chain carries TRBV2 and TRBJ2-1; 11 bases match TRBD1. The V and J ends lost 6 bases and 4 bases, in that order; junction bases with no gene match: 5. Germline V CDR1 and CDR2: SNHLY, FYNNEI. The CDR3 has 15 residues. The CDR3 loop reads CASSGDRGAYNEQFF. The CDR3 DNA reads TGTGCCAGCAGCGGGGACAGGGGGGCGTACAATGAGCAGTTCTTC.

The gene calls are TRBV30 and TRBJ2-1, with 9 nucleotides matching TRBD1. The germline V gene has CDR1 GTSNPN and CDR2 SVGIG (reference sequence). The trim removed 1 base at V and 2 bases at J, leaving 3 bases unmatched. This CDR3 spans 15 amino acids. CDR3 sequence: CAWSEGQGAYNEQFF. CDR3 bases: TGTGCCTGGAGTGAGGGACAGGGTGCCTACAATGAGCAGTTCTTC.

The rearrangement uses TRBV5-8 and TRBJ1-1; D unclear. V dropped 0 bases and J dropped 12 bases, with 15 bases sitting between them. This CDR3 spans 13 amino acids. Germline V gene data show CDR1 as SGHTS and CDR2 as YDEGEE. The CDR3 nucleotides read TGTGCCAGCAGCTTGGTTCGTGGAGGTCAAACTTTCTTT. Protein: CASSLVRGGQTFF.

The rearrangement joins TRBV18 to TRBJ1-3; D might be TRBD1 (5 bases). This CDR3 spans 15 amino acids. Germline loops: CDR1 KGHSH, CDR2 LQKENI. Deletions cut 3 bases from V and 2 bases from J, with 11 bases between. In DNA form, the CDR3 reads TGTGCCAGCTCACCCGTCGGGGGAACTGGAAACACCATATATTTT. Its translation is CASSPVGGTGNTIYF.

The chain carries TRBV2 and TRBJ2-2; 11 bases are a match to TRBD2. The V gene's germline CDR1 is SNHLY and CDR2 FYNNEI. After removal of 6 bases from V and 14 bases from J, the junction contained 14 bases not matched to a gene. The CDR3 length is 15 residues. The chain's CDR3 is CASSSTVAGGPHLFF. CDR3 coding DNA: TGTGCCAGCAGCTCCACCGTAGCGGGAGGGCCGCACCTGTTTTTT.

In nucleotides, the CDR3 is TGTGCCAGCAGCTTAGATCCGGGCACTGAAGCTTTCTTT. Protein product: CASSLDPGTEAFF. The rearrangement joins TRBV7-2 to TRBJ1-1; D gene ambiguous. V gave up 1 base and J gave up 4 bases, with 7 bases separating them. Germline CDR1 reads SGHTA; CDR2 reads FQGNSA. This CDR3 has 13 amino acids.

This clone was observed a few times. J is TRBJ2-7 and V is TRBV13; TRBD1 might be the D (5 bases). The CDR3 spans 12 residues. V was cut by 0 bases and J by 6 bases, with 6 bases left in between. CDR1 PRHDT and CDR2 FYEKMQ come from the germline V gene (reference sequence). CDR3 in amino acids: CASSLGQGEQYF. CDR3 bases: TGTGCCAGCAGCTTAGGGCAGGGCGAGCAGTACTTC.

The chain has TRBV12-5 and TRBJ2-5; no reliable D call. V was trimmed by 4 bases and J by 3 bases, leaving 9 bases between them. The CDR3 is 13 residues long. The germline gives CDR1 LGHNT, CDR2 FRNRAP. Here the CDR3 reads CASGSQTEETQYF. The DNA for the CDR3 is TGTGCTAGTGGTTCACAGACTGAAGAGACCCAGTACTTC.

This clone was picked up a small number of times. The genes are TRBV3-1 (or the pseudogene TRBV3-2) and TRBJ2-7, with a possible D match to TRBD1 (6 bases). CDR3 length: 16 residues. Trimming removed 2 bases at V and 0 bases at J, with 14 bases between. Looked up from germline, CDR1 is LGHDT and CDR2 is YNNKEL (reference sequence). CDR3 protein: CASSQLPGTSSYEQYF. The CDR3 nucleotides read TGTGCCAGCAGCCAACTACCCGGGACATCCTCCTACGAGCAGTACTTC.

CDR3 sequence (DNA): TGTGCCAGCAGCTTAGTACAGGGGATGAACACTGAAGCTTTCTTT. It encodes CASSLVQGMNTEAFF. The genes are TRBV13 and TRBJ1-1; 7 bases map to TRBD1. V shed 1 base and J 0 bases; nucleotides not matched to a gene: 2. The CDR3 contains 15 residues. Looked up from germline, CDR1 is PRHDT and CDR2 is FYEKMQ (reference sequence).

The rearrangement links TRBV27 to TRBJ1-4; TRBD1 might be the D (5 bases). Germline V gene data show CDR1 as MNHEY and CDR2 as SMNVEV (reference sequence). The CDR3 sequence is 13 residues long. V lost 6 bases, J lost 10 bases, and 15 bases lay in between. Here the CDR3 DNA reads TGTGCCAGCAGGGAGGGACGCCTCGGAAAACTGTTTTTT. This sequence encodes CASREGRLGKLFF.

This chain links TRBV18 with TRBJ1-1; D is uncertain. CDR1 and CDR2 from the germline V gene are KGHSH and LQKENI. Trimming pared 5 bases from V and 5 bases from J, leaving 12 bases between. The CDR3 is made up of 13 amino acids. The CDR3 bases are TGTGCCAGCTCAACCGGACGCCCGACTGAAGCTTTCTTT. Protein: CASSTGRPTEAFF.